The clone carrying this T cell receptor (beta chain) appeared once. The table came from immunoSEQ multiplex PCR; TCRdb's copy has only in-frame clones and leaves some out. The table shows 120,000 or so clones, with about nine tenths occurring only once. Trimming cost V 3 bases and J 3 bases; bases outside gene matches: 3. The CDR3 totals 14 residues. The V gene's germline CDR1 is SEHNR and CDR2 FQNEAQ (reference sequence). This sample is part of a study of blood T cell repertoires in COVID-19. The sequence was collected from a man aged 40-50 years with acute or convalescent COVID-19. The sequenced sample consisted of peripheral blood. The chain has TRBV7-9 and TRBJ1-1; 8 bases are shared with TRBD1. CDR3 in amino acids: CASSFGTGHTEAFF. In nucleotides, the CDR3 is TGTGCCAGCAGCTTTGGGACAGGACACACTGAAGCTTTCTTT.